The 13 T cell receptor beta chains below were found in one sample sequenced in a study of CD4+ T cells in melanoma. Measured with immunoSEQ multiplex PCR; TCRdb has only the in-frame clones, and not every one. The sample holds 110,000 to 150,000 clones, approximately 91% seen once. The receptor set was obtained from a human donor with melanoma.

This chain joins TRBV28 and TRBJ1-3, with TRBD1 as a possible D gene (6 bases). CDR3 length equals 13 residues. The germline gives CDR1 MDHEN, CDR2 SYDVKM. V was cut by 7 bases and J by 9 bases, with 16 bases left in between. As DNA, the CDR3 is TGTGCCAGCACCCTGCGACAGGCAGGCACCATATATTTT. It encodes CASTLRQAGTIYF.

The chain uses TRBV7-2 and TRBJ2-6; weak D call: TRBD2 (5 bases). Trimming took 5 bases from V and 2 from J, leaving 16 bases between them. In germline, CDR1 is SGHTA, CDR2 FQGNSA. This CDR3 has 17 amino acids. This CDR3 is CASSRPRVGAGANVLTF. The DNA of the CDR3 is TGTGCCAGCAGCCGTCCGAGGGTCGGGGCTGGGGCCAACGTCCTGACTTTC.

This clone was seen just once. The chain links TRBV5-6 to TRBJ1-1; D is unresolved. CDR1 SGHDT and CDR2 YYEEEE come from the germline V gene. The CDR3 covers 15 residues. Trimming took 2 bases from V and 0 from J, leaving 11 bases between them. CDR3 DNA sequence: TGTGCCAGCAGCTTTTGGCGTAGGATGAACACTGAAGCTTTCTTT. This encodes CASSFWRRMNTEAFF.

The chain is built from TRBV2 and TRBJ1-2; the D gene is possibly TRBD1 (5 bases). Germline V gene sequence: CDR1 SNHLY, CDR2 FYNNEI. This CDR3 comprises 13 residues. Trimming pared 11 bases from V and 2 bases from J, leaving 15 bases between. The CDR3 nucleotides read TGTGCCGGTTTGCCGGGACGGAACTATGGCTACACCTTC. Translated: CAGLPGRNYGYTF. The full variable domain, its missing parts supplied by reference TRBV2 and TRBJ1-2, is EPEVTQTPSHQVTQMGQEVILRCVPISNHLYFYWYRQILGQKVEFLVSFYNNEISEKSEIFDDQFSVERPDGSNFTLKIRSTKLEDSAMYFCAGLPGRNYGYTFGSGTRLTVV.

This chain's CDR3 is CASRRRVAVTDTQYF. The CDR3 region has the DNA TGTGCCAGCCGTCGGAGGGTAGCGGTCACAGATACGCAGTATTTT. The chain is built from TRBV2 and TRBJ2-3; a possible D gene is TRBD2 (6 bases). V lost 8 bases to trimming and J lost 2 bases, with 17 bases between them. CDR3 length: 15 amino acids. Germline assignment: CDR1 SNHLY and CDR2 FYNNEI.

This clone came up once. The gene calls are TRBV5-1 and TRBJ2-3; 8 bases map to TRBD1. The CDR3 has 15 amino acids. With V trimmed by 4 bases and J by 0 bases, 4 bases remained unmatched. Germline V CDR1 and CDR2: SGHRS, YFSETQ. CDR3 DNA sequence: TGCGCCAGCAGCAAAACAGGGGGAAGCACAGATACGCAGTATTTT. It yields the protein CASSKTGGSTDTQYF.

This chain uses TRBV2 with TRBJ1-2; tentatively, D is TRBD1 (5 bases). Per the germline V gene, CDR1 is SNHLY and CDR2 is FYNNEI. V was shortened by 2 bases and J by 4 bases, with 8 bases between the two germline ends. The CDR3 loop spans 13 amino acids. The CDR3 sequence: CASSELGTYGYTF. Here the CDR3 DNA reads TGTGCCAGCAGTGAACTGGGGACCTATGGCTACACCTTC.

The CDR3 protein is CASSRRLGSQTTQYF. The CDR3, as DNA: TGTGCCAGCAGCAGACGCCTAGGATCACAGACTACGCAGTATTTT. The chain uses TRBV2 and TRBJ2-3; no firm D call. V was shortened by 6 bases and J by 8 bases, with 21 bases between the two germline ends. This CDR3 comprises 15 residues. Germline assignment: CDR1 SNHLY and CDR2 FYNNEI.

CDR3 bases: TGCGCCAGCAGCCCAGGACAGGGTACGGACTACGAGCAGTACTTC. Its translation: CASSPGQGTDYEQYF. This chain uses TRBV4-1 with TRBJ2-5, with 8 bases fitting TRBD1. The DNA end is more similar to TRBJ2-7, so the J call may be wrong. The CDR3 runs 15 residues. Germline CDR1 is MGHRA and CDR2 is YSYEKL.

V usage is TRBV12-5 and J usage is TRBJ2-7; D is unclear. The CDR3 has 11 amino acids. The germline V gene has CDR1 LGHNT and CDR2 FRNRAP. Trimming took off 9 bases at V and 2 bases at J, with 8 bases between the two ends. The DNA for the CDR3 is TGTGCTAGGCGCCATACCTACGAGCAGTACTTC. Translated, it gives CARRHTYEQYF.

This sequence joins TRBV5-1 and TRBJ2-3, with 13 nucleotides matching TRBD2. The V gene end was trimmed by 9 bases and the J gene end by 1 base; junction bases not matched to a gene: 5. This CDR3 region has 15 residues. The germline V gene has CDR1 SGHRS and CDR2 YFSETQ. CDR3 amino acids: CATTSGGAGTDTQYF. The DNA of the CDR3 is TGCGCCACAACTAGCGGGGGGGCTGGCACAGATACGCAGTATTTT.

This chain uses TRBV5-4 with TRBJ2-5; TRBD1 agrees at 10 bases. The V and J ends lost 4 bases and 5 bases, in that order; junction bases with no gene match: 11. Germline CDR1 and CDR2: SGHNT and YYREEE (reference sequence). The CDR3 length is 16 residues. CDR3 nucleotide sequence: TGTGCCAGCAGCCCCGCGACAGGGGGCGTCGTGGAGACCCAGTACTTC. Translation gives CASSPATGGVVETQYF.

The chain couples TRBV9 to TRBJ1-4, with 10 positions matching TRBD1. Germline V gene sequence: CDR1 SGDLS, CDR2 YYNGEE. V was pared by 3 bases and J by 8 bases, with 10 bases of the junction left unmatched. The CDR3 contains 16 residues. For the CDR3, the DNA is TGTGCCAGCAGCGCCGACCCCGGGACAGGGGAAGAAAAACTGTTTTTT. This encodes CASSADPGTGEEKLFF.